This T cell receptor beta chain was captured by sequencing in a study of blood T cell repertoires in COVID-19. Looking at the study overall: Sources were T cells, B-cell-depleted T cells, or PBMCs; the material itself was cDNA or gDNA.

Original methodology: Reference gene primers were amplified, and this amplification served to estimate nucleated cell counts. Assay used: immunoSEQ multiplex PCR; TCRdb lists only in-frame clones, some missing. The V and J calls and the clone size are those of that table, but D and trimming were determined from the DNA. The profile shows approximately 240,000 clones, approximately 84% of them singletons. The material sequenced was peripheral blood. The clonotype was recovered from a man aged 45-65 years who had recovered from COVID-19.

CDR3 loop: CASSPGQVTYEQYF. CDR3 in DNA: TGCGCCAGCAGCCCGGGACAGGTCACCTACGAGCAGTACTTC. This chain links TRBV5-1 with TRBJ2-7; 8 bases fit TRBD1. There are 14 residues in the CDR3. V lost 4 bases to trimming and J lost 2 bases; unmatched junction nucleotides: 5. Germline V gives CDR1 SGHRS, CDR2 YFSETQ.